One sample yielded the 14 T cell receptor beta chains listed below, sequenced in a study of blood T cell repertoires in COVID-19. The repertoire was sequenced with immunoSEQ multiplex PCR; TCRdb's copy has only in-frame clones and lacks some. The sample consists of fewer than 400,000 clones, 85% to 90% of them appearing once. Input material: PBMCs or T cells enriched from blood (not recorded which). The receptors stem from a man younger than 45 who had recovered from COVID-19.

CDR3 sequence: CASQDRSSGGDYNEQFF. CDR3 in DNA: TGTGCCAGCCAAGATAGGAGTAGCGGGGGGGATTACAATGAGCAGTTCTTC. This chain links TRBV7-9 with TRBJ2-1; 11 positions match TRBD2. Trimming removed 8 bases from V and 4 bases from J; junction bases left unmatched: 13. Germline assignment: CDR1 SEHNR and CDR2 FQNEAQ (reference sequence). The CDR3 is 17 residues long.

V usage is TRBV5-1 and J usage is TRBJ1-3; 7 bases are shared with TRBD1. This CDR3 contains 18 residues. The junction had 14 bases not matched to a gene; V was cut back by 4 bases and J by 1 base. The V gene's germline CDR1 is SGHRS and CDR2 YFSETQ. CDR3 sequence (DNA): TGCGCCAGCAGCGAGGGGGCCGGGGCCCTCCTATCTGGAAACACCATATATTTT. Its translation is CASSEGAGALLSGNTIYF.

The gene calls are TRBV29-1 and TRBJ2-7; no definite D call. Germline V CDR1 and CDR2: SQVTM, ANQGSEA. The V gene lost 4 bases and the J gene lost 6 bases, with 7 bases spanning the gap. The CDR3 extends over 10 amino acids. The CDR3 DNA is TGCAGCGTTGTAACCAGCGAGCAGTACTTC. It codes for CSVVTSEQYF.

This chain uses TRBV10-1 with TRBJ2-1; 7 nucleotides align to TRBD1. The CDR3 has 11 residues. Germline assignment: CDR1 WNHNN and CDR2 SYGVQD (reference sequence). V was pared by 6 bases and J by 10 bases, with 3 bases of the junction left unmatched. This chain's CDR3 is CASSDREEQFF. CDR3 coding DNA: TGCGCCAGCAGCGACAGGGAAGAGCAGTTCTTC.

J is TRBJ2-5 and V is TRBV5-1; 9 nucleotides match TRBD2. Trimming cost V 0 bases and J 2 bases; bases outside gene matches: 8. CDR3 length: 17 residues. The V gene's germline CDR1 is SGHRS and CDR2 YFSETQ. The CDR3 protein is CASSLAAPTSGQETQYF. In DNA form, the CDR3 reads TGCGCCAGCAGCTTGGCCGCTCCAACTAGCGGGCAAGAGACCCAGTACTTC.

The chain recombines TRBV4-1 with TRBJ1-1, with TRBD1 matching over 8 bases. Germline V gene sequence: CDR1 MGHRA, CDR2 YSYEKL. The CDR3 runs 15 residues. With V trimmed by 4 bases and J by 5 bases, 9 bases remained unmatched. The CDR3 loop reads CASSRGQGGGTEAFF. CDR3 DNA: TGCGCCAGCAGCCGAGGACAGGGTGGAGGAACTGAAGCTTTCTTT.

This clone was counted a single time. This chain connects TRBV11-2 to TRBJ1-2; the D gene is possibly TRBD1 (5 bases). V lost 5 bases and J lost 3, with 22 bases in between. The CDR3 consists of 17 residues. Per germline, CDR1 SGHAT and CDR2 FQNNGV. The CDR3 here is CASSPLGPGGWDYGYTF. CDR3 bases: TGTGCCAGCAGCCCTCTTGGCCCGGGGGGATGGGACTATGGCTACACCTTC.

A remark on this clone: Additional DNA sequences in this sample encode the identical CDR3. The chain employs TRBV19 and TRBJ2-1; TRBD1 matches at 8 bases. V was clipped by 2 bases and J by 5 bases; unmatched bases: 5. The germline CDR1 and CDR2 sequences are LNHDA and SQIVND (reference sequence). The CDR3 has 15 amino acids. The CDR3 loop is CASSITGTGDNEQFF. CDR3 coding DNA: TGTGCCAGTAGTATAACCGGGACAGGTGACAATGAGCAGTTCTTC.

This clone was found once. The CDR3 DNA sequence: TGCGCCAGCAGCCTCAAGCAGGGGGGAGGTAATTCACCCCTCCACTTT. Protein sequence: CASSLKQGGGNSPLHF. The chain couples TRBV4-1 to TRBJ1-6; 7 bases fit TRBD1. CDR1 MGHRA and CDR2 YSYEKL come from the germline V gene. The CDR3 has 16 amino acids. With V trimmed by 4 bases and J by 6 bases, 9 bases remained unmatched.

V is TRBV5-1 and J is TRBJ2-2; TRBD2 matches 15 bases. CDR1 is SGHRS, CDR2 YFSETQ, per germline. With 4 bases clipped from V and 4 bases from J, the junction kept 2 bases outside the gene matches. The CDR3 is made up of 16 amino acids. This CDR3 reads CASSGTSGGSTGELFF. CDR3 DNA sequence: TGCGCCAGCAGCGGGACTAGCGGGGGGTCCACCGGGGAGCTGTTTTTT.

The CDR3 is CASSLAGPFTEAFF. The CDR3 region has the DNA TGTGCCAGCAGCCTGGCAGGCCCTTTCACTGAAGCTTTCTTT. The chain is built from TRBV3-1 (or the pseudogene TRBV3-2) and TRBJ1-1; no clear D. The V gene lost 4 bases and the J gene lost 4 bases, with 13 bases spanning the gap. Germline V gene data show CDR1 as LGHDT and CDR2 as YNNKEL (reference sequence). The CDR3 consists of 14 residues.

This chain connects TRBV2 to TRBJ1-1; 8 bases line up with TRBD1. V shed 4 bases, J shed 6 bases, and the junction held 4 bases outside the gene matches. CDR1 is SNHLY and CDR2 is FYNNEI in the germline V gene. This CDR3 spans 13 amino acids. The CDR3 is CASSGTGKSEAFF. The CDR3 region has the DNA TGTGCCAGCAGTGGGACAGGGAAATCTGAAGCTTTCTTT.

The V gene is TRBV18, the J gene TRBJ2-1; possibly TRBD1 for D (6 bases). The germline gives CDR1 KGHSH, CDR2 LQKENI. Trimming pared 2 bases from V and 7 bases from J, leaving 21 bases between. The length of the CDR3 is 17 residues. The CDR3 loop is CASSPNFAQGPRNEQFF. CDR3 nucleotides: TGTGCCAGCTCACCAAATTTCGCACAGGGTCCCCGGAATGAGCAGTTCTTC.

The chain employs TRBV11-2 and TRBJ2-2, with a weak D call TRBD1 (6 bases). The CDR3 is made up of 17 amino acids. V dropped 5 bases and J dropped 3 bases, with 19 bases sitting between them. Germline V CDR1 and CDR2: SGHAT, FQNNGV. The CDR3 is CASSLPLTGPDTGELFF. The CDR3, as DNA: TGTGCCAGCAGCCTTCCCCTAACAGGGCCCGACACCGGGGAGCTGTTTTTT.